This T cell receptor beta chain was retrieved from a study of response to subunit inactivated influenza vaccine. TCRdb independently ran MiXCR on the RT-PCR reads; one entry per CDR3 protein. The table shows 540,000 or so distinct CDR3 sequences, with roughly 13% occurring only once. This clonotype turned up a few times. Its matching antigen is unknown. Study results and caveats: Only a handful of new T cells, the authors suggested, are recruited with each seasonal influenza vaccination.

This CDR3 contains 15 residues. Trimming took 5 bases from V and 9 from J, leaving 23 bases between them. Looked up from germline, CDR1 is SQVTM and CDR2 is ANQGSEA. This chain uses TRBV29-1 with TRBJ2-4; TRBD1 might be the D (5 bases). The source material was PBMCs from blood, sampled more than 35 days after vaccination. The origin of this receptor is a man aged 50-60 years who received an inactivated influenza vaccine. DNA for the CDR3: TGCAGCGTTAACGGCCCCGGAACAGGCCCAGGCATTCAGTACTTC. Translated: CSVNGPGTGPGIQYF.